The sequence of this TCR beta chain was determined in a study of blood T cell repertoires in COVID-19. Looking at the study overall: Specimens from acute and convalescent COVID-19 originated in the United States, Italy and Spain.

This CDR3 contains 14 residues. Per the germline V gene, CDR1 is SGHTS and CDR2 is YDEGEE. Trimming cost V 4 bases and J 4 bases, with 13 bases left between them. This table comes from immunoSEQ multiplex PCR, and its TCRdb copy is limited to in-frame clones, with some not included. The sample consists of 240,000 or so clones, approximately 83% of them appearing once. Input material: PBMCs or T cells enriched from blood (not recorded which). The J gene is TRBJ2-3, the V gene TRBV5-8, with D possibly matching TRBD1 (5 bases). The sequence was obtained from a woman between 40 and 50 years old with acute COVID-19. The CDR3 loop reads CASSTGQVADTQYF. The CDR3 DNA sequence: TGTGCCAGCAGCACTGGACAAGTTGCAGATACGCAGTATTTT.